This TCR beta chain was recorded in a study of blood T cell repertoires in COVID-19. In the study overall: Nucleic acid was either cDNA or gDNA, and it came from T cells, B-cell-depleted T cells, or PBMCs.

Clones were read by immunoSEQ multiplex PCR, and TCRdb kept only the in-frame ones, dropping some. The sample records roughly 380,000 clones, 70% to 85% being singletons. This sequence originates from a human donor with acute or convalescent COVID-19. The donor label of this sample is uncertain. Sequenced input: peripheral blood.

The CDR3 spells CSALDRERSNEQFF. DNA of the CDR3: TGCAGCGCCCTGGACAGGGAACGGAGCAATGAGCAGTTCTTC. The rearrangement joins TRBV29-1 to TRBJ2-1; 8 nucleotides match TRBD1. CDR1 and CDR2 (germline): SQVTM, ANQGSEA. CDR3 length: 14 residues. The junction had 11 bases not matched to a gene; V was cut back by 7 bases and J by 6 bases.